This entry is about one TCR beta chain. This clonotype has more than one count but fewer than ten. The target of this receptor is not known. No per-base quality is available; no much larger clone lies one base away. The entry originates in a study of patients and donors after allogeneic stem cell transplantation (dated by TCRdb to the early 2020s). Library method: RT-PCR. These reads were obtained on a NextSeq 550. TCRdb ran its own pipeline on the public reads, namely fastp trimming at Q25 and MiXCR clone calling, and kept in-frame beta chains. Entries that share a CDR3 protein sequence are merged under the most common genes and DNA. The sample includes around 27,000 distinct CDR3 sequences, with about 8% observed a single time. 45% to 60% of the sample rests with the top ten. V and J are truncated by 0 bases and 0 bases respectively, leaving an intervening sequence of 10 bases. CDR1 and CDR2 (SGDLS, YYNGEE) derive from the germline V gene. The CDR3 starts with the cysteine, ends with the phenylalanine, and has 16 residues. Solely the CDR3 DNA is kept, with 48 bases framed from the first base.

Sequenced sample: blood, either unsorted or a sorted T cell fraction (not recorded which). The chain is encoded by TRBV9 joined to TRBJ2-1; the D gene lacks a confident call. The clonotype was recovered from a human donor who was either an allogeneic HSCT recipient or a stem cell or donor lymphocyte infusion donor (not recorded which). It is not recorded whose cells these are; they may come from a transplant donor. This receptor has the CDR3 CASSVGLKSSYNEQFF. The nucleotides read TGTGCCAGCAGCGTAGGTCTCAAGAGCTCCTACAATGAGCAGTTCTTC.